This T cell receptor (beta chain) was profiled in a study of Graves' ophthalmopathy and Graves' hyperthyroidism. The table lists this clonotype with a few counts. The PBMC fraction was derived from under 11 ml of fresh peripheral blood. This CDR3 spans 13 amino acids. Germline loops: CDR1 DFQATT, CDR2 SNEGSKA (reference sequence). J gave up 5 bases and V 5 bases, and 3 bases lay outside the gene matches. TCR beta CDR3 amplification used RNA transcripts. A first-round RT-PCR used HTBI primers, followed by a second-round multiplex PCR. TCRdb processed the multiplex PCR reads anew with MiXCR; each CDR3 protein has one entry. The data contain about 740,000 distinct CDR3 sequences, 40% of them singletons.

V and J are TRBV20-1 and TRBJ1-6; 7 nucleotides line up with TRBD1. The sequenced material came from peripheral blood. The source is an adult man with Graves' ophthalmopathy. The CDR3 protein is CSASGQNNSPLHF. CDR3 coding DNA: TGCAGTGCTTCGGGACAGAATAATTCACCCCTCCACTTT.